These 2 T cell receptor beta chains came from one sample sequenced in a study of blood T cell repertoires in COVID-19. Profiled with immunoSEQ multiplex PCR; TCRdb holds only in-frame clones, not every one. The sample has 130,000 to 150,000 clones, more than 75% seen once. The specimen was peripheral blood. The receptors were gathered from a woman between 40 and 55 years old with acute or convalescent COVID-19.

As DNA, the CDR3 is TGTGCCAGCAGTTTGGGCAGTGCCTACGAGCAGTACTTC. Translating gives CASSLGSAYEQYF. This rearrangement joins TRBV28 to TRBJ2-7; no firm D call. Trimming removed 3 bases from V and 2 bases from J, with 8 bases in between. This CDR3 comprises 13 residues. Germline CDR1 and CDR2: MDHEN and SYDVKM.

The chain has TRBV6-6 and TRBJ1-1; TRBD1 aligns across 8 bases. Germline lookup yields CDR1 MNHNY and CDR2 SVGAGI (reference sequence). CDR3 size: 14 residues. After removal of 8 bases from V and 7 bases from J, the junction contained 12 bases not matched to a gene. The CDR3 coding sequence is TGTGCCAGCCGGTTGGCCCAGGGGGCCCTTGAAGCTTTCTTT. It translates to CASRLAQGALEAFF.